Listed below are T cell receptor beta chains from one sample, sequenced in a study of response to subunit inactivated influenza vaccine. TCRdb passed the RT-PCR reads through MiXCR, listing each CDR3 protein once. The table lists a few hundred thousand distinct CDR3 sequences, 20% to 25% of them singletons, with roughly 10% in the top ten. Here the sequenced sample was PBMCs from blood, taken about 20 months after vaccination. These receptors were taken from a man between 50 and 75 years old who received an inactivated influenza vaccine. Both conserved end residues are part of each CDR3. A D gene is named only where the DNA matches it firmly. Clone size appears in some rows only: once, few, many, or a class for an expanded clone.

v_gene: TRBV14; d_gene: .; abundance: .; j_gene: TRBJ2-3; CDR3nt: TGTGCCAGCAGCCATCTCCTGACAGGAACTAGCACAGATACGCAGTATTTT; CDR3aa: CASSHLLTGTSTDTQYF
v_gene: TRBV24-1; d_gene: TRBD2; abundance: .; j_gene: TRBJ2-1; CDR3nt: TGTGCCACCAGTGAGACTGGGAGGGATGTGGGGAATGAGCAGTTCTTC; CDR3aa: CATSETGRDVGNEQFF
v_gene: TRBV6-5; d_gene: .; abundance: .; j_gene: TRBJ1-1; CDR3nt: TGTGCCAGCAGAAGCAAGGGGGTTCTGGTGGTCTTTGAAGCTTTCTTT; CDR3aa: CASRSKGVLVVFEAFF
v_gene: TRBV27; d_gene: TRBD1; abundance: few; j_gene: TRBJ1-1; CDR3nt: TGTGCCAGCAGTTTAATAGGGGGCGCCGCTGAAGCTTTCTTT; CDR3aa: CASSLIGGAAEAFF
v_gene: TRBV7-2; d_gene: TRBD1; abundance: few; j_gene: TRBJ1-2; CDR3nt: TGTGCCAGCAGTCAAGACAGGGGATCCTATGGCTACACCTTC; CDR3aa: CASSQDRGSYGYTF
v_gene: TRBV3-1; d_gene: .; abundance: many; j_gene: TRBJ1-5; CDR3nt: TGTGCCAGCAGCCAAGGATGGGGCAATCAGCCCCAGCATTTT; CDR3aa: CASSQGWGNQPQHF
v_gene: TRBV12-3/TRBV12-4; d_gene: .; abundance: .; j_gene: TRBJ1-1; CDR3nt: TGTGCCAGCAGTTTAAGCGACAGAGCTGAAGCTTTCTTT; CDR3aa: CASSLSDRAEAFF
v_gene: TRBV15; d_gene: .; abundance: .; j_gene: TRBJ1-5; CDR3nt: TGTGCCACCAGCAGAGTCGGGGGGGTTCAGCCCCAGCATTTT; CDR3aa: CATSRVGGVQPQHF
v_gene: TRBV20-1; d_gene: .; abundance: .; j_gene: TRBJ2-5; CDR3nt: TGCAGTGCTAGAGATCTGGGGATTATAGGAGAGACCCAGTACTTC; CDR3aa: CSARDLGIIGETQYF
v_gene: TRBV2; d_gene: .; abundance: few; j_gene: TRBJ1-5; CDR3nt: TGTGCCAGCAGTGAAGACTCCCCATCCCTCAATCAGCCCCAGCATTTT; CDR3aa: CASSEDSPSLNQPQHF
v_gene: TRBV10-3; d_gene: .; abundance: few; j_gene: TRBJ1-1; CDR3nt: TGTGCCATCAGTGAGTCGTCCGGGGGAATCTCGAACACTGAAGCTTTCTTT; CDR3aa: CAISESSGGISNTEAFF
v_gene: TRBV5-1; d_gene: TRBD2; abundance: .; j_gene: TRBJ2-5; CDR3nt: TGCGCCAGCAGCTGGTCTAGCGGGGCAGAGACCCAGTACTTC; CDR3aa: CASSWSSGAETQYF
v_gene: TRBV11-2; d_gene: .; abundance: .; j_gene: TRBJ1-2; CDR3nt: TGTGCCAGCAGCCCTATCATGGGACAAAACTATTGCTACACCTTC; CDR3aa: CASSPIMGQNYCYTF
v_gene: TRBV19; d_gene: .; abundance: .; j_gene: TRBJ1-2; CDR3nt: TGTGCCAGTAGTATTGACATGGACTATGGCTACACCTTC; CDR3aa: CASSIDMDYGYTF
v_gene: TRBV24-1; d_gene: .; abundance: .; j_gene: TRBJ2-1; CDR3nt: TGTGCCACCAGTGACGTCGCGAGCTCCTACAATGAGCAGTTCTTC; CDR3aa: CATSDVASSYNEQFF
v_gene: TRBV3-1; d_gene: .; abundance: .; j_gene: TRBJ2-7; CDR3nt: TGTGCCAGCAGCCAAGATTGGGGGTCGCGGGACGCCGGATCGAGGTCCTACGAGCAGTACTTC; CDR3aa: CASSQDWGSRDAGSRSYEQYF
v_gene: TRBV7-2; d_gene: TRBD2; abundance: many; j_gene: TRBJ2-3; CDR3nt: TGTGCCAGCAGCCCGGAGCGGGGGGTTAGCACAGATACGCAGTATTTT; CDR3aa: CASSPERGVSTDTQYF
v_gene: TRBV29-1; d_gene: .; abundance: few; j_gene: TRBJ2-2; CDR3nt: TGCAGCGTTGCGCTCTCCAACACCGGGGAGCTGTTTTTT; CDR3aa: CSVALSNTGELFF
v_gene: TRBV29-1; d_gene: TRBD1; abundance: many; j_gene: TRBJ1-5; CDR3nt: TGCAGCGTTACTGGGACAGGGGTGGATCAGCCCCAGCATTTT; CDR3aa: CSVTGTGVDQPQHF
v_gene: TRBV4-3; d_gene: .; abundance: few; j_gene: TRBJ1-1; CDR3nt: TGCGCCAGCAGCCAAGATCCCGGCTTGAACACTGAAGCTTTCTTT; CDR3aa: CASSQDPGLNTEAFF
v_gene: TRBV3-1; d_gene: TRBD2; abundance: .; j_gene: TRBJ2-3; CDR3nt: TGTGCCAGCAGCCGAACTAGCGTCGGGACAGATACGCAGTATTTT; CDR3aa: CASSRTSVGTDTQYF
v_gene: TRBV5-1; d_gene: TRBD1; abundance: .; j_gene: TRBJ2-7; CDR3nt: TGCGCCAGCAGCTTGGAGGCGACAGGGATACTAGGGTCCTACGAGCAGTACTTC; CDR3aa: CASSLEATGILGSYEQYF
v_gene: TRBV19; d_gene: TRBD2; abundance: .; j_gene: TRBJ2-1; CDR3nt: TGTGCCAGTACCCCGGGGGGACTAGCGGCTTACAATGAGCAGTTCTTC; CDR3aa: CASTPGGLAAYNEQFF
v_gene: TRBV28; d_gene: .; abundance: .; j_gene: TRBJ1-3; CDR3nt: TGTGCCAGCAACCCAGGGTCTCCCGGAAACACCATATATTTT; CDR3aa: CASNPGSPGNTIYF
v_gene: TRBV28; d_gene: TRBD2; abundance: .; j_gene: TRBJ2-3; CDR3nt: TGTGCCAGCAGTTTTAAGCTCCCCCGACTAGCGGGAGGAGGGCTCGGCACAGATACGCAGTATTTT; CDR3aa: CASSFKLPRLAGGGLGTDTQYF
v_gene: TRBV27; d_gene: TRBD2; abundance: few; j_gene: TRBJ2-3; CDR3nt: TGTGCCAGCAGCCCTCTACATTTTCGGGGGGTTAGCACAGATACGCAGTATTTT; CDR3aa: CASSPLHFRGVSTDTQYF
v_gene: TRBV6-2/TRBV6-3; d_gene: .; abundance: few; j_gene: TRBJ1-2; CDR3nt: TGTGCCAGCAGCACCTCGCTACAGGGTGACGGCTACACCTTC; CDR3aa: CASSTSLQGDGYTF
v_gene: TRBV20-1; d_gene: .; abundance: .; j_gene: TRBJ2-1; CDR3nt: TGCAGTGCCCGTCAGGGGACCTACAATGAGCAGTTCTTC; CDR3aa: CSARQGTYNEQFF
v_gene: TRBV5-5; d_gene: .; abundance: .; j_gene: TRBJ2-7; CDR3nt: TGTGCCAGCAGCTTGGATCCAGGGTCGACCTACGAGCAGTACTTC; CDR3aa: CASSLDPGSTYEQYF
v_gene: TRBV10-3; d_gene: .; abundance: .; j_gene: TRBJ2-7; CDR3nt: TGTGCCACGGGGGGGACAGGTCCCTACGAGCAGTACTTC; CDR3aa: CATGGTGPYEQYF
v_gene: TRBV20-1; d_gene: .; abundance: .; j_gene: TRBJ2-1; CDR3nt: TGCAGTGCTAGTCGTGGCAGGGCATGGGAGCAGTTCTTC; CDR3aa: CSASRGRAWEQFF
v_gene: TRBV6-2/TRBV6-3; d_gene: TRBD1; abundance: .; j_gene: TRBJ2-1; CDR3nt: TGTGCCAGCAGGGCGGGACAGGGAGGTAATGAGCAGTTCTTC; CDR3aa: CASRAGQGGNEQFF
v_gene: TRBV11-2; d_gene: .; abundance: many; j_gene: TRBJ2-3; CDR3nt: TGTGCCAGCAGCTTAGGGGTTGGGTTTGGGTCCACAGATACGCAGTATTTT; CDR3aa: CASSLGVGFGSTDTQYF